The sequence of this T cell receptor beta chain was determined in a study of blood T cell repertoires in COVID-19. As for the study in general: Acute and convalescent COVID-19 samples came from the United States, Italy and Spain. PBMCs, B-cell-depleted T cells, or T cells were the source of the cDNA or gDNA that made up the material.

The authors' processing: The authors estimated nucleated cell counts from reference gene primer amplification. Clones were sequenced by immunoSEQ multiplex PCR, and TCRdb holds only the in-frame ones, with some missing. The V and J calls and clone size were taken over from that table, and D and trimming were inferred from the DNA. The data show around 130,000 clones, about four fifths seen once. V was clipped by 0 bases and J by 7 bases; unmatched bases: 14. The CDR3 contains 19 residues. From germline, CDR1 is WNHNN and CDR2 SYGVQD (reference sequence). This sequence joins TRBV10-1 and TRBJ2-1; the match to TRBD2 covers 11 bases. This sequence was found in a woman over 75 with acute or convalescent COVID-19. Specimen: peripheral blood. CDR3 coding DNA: TGCGCCAGCAGTGAGTCATCCCCGGTGGCTAGCGGGGGGCGAAATGAGCAGTTCTTC. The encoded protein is CASSESSPVASGGRNEQFF.